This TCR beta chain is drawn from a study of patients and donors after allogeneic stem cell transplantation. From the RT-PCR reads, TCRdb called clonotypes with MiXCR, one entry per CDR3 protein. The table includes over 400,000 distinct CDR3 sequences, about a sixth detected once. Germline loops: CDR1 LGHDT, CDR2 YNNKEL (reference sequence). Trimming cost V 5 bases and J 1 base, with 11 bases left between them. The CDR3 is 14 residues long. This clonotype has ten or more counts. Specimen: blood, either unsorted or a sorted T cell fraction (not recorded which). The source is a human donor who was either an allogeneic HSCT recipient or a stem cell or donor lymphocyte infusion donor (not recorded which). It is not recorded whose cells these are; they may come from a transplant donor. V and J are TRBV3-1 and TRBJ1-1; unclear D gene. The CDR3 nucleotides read TGTGCCAGCAGCGCCATTGCCCAGAACACTGAAGCTTTCTTT. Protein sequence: CASSAIAQNTEAFF.